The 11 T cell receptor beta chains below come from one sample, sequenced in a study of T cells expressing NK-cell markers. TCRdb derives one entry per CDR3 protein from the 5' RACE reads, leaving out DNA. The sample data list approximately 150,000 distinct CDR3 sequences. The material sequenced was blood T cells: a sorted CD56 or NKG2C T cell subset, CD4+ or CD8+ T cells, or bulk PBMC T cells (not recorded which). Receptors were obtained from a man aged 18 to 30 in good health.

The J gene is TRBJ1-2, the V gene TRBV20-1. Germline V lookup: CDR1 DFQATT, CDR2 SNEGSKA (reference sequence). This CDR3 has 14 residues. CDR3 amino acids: CSARVHDQNYGYTF.

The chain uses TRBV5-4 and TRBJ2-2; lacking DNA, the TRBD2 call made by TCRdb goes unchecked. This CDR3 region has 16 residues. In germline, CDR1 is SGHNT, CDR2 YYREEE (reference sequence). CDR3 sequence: CASTPPGSGNTGELFF. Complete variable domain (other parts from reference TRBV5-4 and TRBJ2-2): ETGVTQSPTHLIKTRGQQVTLRCSSQSGHNTVSWYQQALGQGPQFIFQYYREEENGRGNFPPRFSGLQFPNYSSELNVNALELDDSALYLCASTPPGSGNTGELFFGEGSRLTVL.

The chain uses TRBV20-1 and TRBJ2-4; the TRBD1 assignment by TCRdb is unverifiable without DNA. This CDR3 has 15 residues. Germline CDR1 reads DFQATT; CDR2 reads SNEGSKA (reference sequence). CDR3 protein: CSAPDRGLAKNIQYF.

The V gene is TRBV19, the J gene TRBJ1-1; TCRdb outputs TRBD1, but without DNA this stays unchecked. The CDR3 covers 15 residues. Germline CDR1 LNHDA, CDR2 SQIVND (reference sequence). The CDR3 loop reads CASSPRQGLSTEAFF.

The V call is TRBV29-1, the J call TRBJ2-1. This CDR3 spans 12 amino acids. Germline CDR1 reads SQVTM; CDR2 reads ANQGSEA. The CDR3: CSVDLSYNEQFF.

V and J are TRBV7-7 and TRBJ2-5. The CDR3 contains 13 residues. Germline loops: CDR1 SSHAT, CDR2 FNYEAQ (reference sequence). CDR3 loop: CASSNNIQETQYF.

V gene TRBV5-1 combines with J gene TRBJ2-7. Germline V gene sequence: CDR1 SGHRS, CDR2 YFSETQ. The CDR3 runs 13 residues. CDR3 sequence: CASSLSPSYEQYF.

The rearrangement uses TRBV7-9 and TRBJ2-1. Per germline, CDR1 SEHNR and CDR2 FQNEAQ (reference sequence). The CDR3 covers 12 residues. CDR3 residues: CASSWAMNEQFF.

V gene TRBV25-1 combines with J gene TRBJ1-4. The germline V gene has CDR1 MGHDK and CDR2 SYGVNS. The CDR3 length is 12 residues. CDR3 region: CASSEIDEKLFF.

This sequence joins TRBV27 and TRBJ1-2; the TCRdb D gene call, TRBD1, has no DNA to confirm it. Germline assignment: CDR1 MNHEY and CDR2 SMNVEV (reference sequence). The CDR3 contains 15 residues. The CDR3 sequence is CASSLSMRPGGGYTF.

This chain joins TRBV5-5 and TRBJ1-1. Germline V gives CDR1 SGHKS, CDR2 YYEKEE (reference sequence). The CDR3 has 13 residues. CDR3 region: CASSLSPPDEAFF.